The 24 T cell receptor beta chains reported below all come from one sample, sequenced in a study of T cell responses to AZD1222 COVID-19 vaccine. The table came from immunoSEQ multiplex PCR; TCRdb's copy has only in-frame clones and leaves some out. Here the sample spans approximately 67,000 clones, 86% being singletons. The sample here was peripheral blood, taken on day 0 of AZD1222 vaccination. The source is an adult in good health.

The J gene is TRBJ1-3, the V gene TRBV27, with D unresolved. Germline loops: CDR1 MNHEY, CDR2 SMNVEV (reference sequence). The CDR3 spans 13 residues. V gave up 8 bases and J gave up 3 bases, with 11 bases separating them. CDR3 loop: CASAAGDGNTIYF. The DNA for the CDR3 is TGTGCCAGCGCGGCCGGGGATGGAAACACCATATATTTT.

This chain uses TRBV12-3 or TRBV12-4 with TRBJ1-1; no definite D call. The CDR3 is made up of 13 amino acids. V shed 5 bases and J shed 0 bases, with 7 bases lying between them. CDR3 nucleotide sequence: TGTGCCAGCAGTAACTCAGTGAACACTGAAGCTTTCTTT. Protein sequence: CASSNSVNTEAFF.

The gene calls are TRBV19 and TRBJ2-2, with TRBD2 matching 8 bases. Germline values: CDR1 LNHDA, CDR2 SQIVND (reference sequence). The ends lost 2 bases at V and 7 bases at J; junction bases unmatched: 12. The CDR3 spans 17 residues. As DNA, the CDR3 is TGTGCCAGTAGTATAAGCGGGGGACTAGAGGTCGGCGGGGAGCTGTTTTTT. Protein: CASSISGGLEVGGELFF.

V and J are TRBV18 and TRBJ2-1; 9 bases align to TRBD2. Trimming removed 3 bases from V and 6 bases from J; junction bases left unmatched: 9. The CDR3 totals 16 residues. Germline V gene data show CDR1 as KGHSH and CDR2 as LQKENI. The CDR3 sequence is CASSPLGIAGVNEQFF. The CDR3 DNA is TGTGCCAGCTCACCCCTGGGGATAGCGGGAGTCAATGAGCAGTTCTTC. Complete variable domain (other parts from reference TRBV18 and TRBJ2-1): NAGVMQNPRHLVRRRGQEARLRCSPMKGHSHVYWYRQLPEEGLKFMVYLQKENIIDESGMPKERFSAEFPKEGPSILRIQQVVRGDSAAYFCASSPLGIAGVNEQFFGPGTRLTVL.

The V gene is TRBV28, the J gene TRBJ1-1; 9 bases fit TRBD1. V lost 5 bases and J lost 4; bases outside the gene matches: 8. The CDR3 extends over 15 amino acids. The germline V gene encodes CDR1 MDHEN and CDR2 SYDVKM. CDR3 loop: CASSTQGAGGTEAFF. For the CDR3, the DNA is TGTGCCAGCAGTACACAGGGGGCTGGGGGCACTGAAGCTTTCTTT.

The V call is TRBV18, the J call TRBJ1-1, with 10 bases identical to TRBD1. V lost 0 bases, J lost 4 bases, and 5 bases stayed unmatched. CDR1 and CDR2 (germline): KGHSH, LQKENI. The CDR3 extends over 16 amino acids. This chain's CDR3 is CASSPPTGGSITEAFF. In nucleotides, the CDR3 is TGTGCCAGCTCACCACCGACAGGGGGCTCTATCACTGAAGCTTTCTTT.

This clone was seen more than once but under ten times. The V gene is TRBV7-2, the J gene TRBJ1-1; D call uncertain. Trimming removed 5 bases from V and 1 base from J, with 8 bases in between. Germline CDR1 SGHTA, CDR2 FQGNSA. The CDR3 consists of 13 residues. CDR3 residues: CASSLRGNTEAFF. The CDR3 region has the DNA TGTGCCAGCAGCCTGCGGGGGAACACTGAAGCTTTCTTT.

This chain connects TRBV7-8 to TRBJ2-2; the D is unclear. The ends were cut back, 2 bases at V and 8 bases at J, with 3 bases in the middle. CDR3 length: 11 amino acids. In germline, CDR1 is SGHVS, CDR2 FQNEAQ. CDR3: CASSLSGELFF. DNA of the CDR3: TGTGCCAGCAGCTTAAGTGGGGAGCTGTTTTTT. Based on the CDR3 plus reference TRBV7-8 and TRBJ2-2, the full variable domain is GAGVSQSPRYKVAKRGQDVALRCDPISGHVSLFWYQQALGQGPEFLTYFQNEAQLDKSGLPSDRFFAERPEGSVSTLKIQRTQQEDSAVYLCASSLSGELFFGEGSRLTVL.

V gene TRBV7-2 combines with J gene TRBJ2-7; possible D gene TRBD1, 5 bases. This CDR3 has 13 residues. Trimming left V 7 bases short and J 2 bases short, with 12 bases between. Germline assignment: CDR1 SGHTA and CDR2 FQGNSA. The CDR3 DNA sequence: TGTGCCAGCACCTCCCAGGGTCCCTACGAGCAGTACTTC. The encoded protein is CASTSQGPYEQYF.

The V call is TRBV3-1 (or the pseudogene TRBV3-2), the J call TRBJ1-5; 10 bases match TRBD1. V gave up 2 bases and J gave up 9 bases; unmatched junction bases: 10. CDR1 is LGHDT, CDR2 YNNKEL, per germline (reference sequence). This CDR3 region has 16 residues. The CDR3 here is CASSQSPDRGEWPQHF. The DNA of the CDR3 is TGTGCCAGCAGCCAATCTCCGGACAGGGGGGAATGGCCCCAGCATTTT.

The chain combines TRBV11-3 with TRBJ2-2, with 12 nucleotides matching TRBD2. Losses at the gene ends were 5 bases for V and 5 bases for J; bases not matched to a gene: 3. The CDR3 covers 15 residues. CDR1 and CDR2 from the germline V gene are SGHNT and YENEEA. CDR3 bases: TGTGCCAGCAGCCCGGGACTAGCGGGTACCGGGGAGCTGTTTTTT. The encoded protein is CASSPGLAGTGELFF.

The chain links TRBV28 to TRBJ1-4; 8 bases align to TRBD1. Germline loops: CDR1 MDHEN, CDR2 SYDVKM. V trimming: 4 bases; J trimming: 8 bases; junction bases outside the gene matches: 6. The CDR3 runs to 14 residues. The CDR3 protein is CASSWGQVEEKLFF. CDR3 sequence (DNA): TGTGCCAGCAGTTGGGGACAGGTCGAGGAAAAACTGTTTTTT.

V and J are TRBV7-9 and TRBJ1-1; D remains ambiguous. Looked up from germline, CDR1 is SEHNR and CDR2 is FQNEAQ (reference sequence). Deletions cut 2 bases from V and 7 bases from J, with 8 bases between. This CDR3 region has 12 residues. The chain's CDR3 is CASSLIDGEAFF. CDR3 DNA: TGTGCCAGCAGCTTAATTGACGGTGAAGCTTTCTTT.

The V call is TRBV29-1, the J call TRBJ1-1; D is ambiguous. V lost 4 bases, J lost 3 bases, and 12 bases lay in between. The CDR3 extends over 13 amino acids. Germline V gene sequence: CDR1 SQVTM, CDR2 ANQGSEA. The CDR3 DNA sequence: TGCAGCGTTGGGAGGGAAAGGGACACTGAAGCTTTCTTT. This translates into CSVGRERDTEAFF.

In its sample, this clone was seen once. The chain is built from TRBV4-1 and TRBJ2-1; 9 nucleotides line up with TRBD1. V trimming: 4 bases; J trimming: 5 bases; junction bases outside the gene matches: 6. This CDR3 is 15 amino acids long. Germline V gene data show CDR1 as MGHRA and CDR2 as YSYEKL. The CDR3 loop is CASSPGQGPNNEQFF. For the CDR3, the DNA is TGCGCCAGCAGCCCAGGACAGGGGCCGAACAATGAGCAGTTCTTC.

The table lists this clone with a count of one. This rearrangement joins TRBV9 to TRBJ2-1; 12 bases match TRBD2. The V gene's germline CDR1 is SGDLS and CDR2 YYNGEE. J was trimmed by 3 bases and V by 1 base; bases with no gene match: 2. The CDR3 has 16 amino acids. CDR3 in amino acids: CASSVLGLAGYNEQFF. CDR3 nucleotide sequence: TGTGCCAGCAGCGTATTGGGACTAGCGGGCTACAATGAGCAGTTCTTC.

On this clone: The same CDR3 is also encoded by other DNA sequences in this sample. This CDR3 reads CASSPGQGADYGYTF. CDR3 DNA: TGTGCCAGCTCACCCGGACAGGGGGCTGACTATGGCTACACCTTC. The genes are TRBV18 and TRBJ1-2, with 11 bases lining up with TRBD1. V lost 3 bases and J lost 3; bases outside the gene matches: 3. CDR1 and CDR2 from the germline V gene are KGHSH and LQKENI. CDR3 length: 15 residues.

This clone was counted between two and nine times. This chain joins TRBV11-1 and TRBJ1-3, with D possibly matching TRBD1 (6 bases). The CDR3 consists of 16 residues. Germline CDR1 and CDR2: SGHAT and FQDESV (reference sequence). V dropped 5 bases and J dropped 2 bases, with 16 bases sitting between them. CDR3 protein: CASSRGRGGPGNTIYF. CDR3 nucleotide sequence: TGTGCCAGCAGCCGGGGAAGAGGGGGACCTGGAAACACCATATATTTT.

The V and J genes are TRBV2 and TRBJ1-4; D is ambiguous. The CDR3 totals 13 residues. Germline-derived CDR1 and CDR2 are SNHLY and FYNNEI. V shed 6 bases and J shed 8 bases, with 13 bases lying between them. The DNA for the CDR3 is TGTGCCAGCAGCGGCGGGTTGGACGAAAAACTGTTTTTT. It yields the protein CASSGGLDEKLFF.

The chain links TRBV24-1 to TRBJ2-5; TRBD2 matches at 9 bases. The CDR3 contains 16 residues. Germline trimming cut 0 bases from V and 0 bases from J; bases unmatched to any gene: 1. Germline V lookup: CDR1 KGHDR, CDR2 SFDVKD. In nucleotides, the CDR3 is TGTGCCACCAGTGATTTGGTAGCGGGAGACCAAGAGACCCAGTACTTC. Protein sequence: CATSDLVAGDQETQYF.

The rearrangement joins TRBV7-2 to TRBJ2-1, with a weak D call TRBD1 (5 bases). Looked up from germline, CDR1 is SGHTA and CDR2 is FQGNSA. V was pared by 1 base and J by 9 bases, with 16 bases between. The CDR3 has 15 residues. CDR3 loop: CASSLGGSPKVEQFF. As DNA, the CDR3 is TGTGCCAGCAGCTTAGGGGGCTCGCCGAAGGTTGAGCAGTTCTTC.

CDR3 DNA: TGTGCCTGGAGAGTGACAGGGGTGTCACCCCTCCACTTT. Translation: CAWRVTGVSPLHF. V gene TRBV30 combines with J gene TRBJ1-6; 8 nucleotides align to TRBD1. This CDR3 comprises 13 residues. The germline gives CDR1 GTSNPN, CDR2 SVGIG (reference sequence). Trimming removed 3 bases from V and 10 bases from J; junction bases left unmatched: 5.

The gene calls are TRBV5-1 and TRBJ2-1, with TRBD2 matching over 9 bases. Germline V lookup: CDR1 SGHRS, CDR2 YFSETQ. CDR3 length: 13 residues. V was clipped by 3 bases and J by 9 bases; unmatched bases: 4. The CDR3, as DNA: TGCGCCAGCAGCTCCGCGGGGGGGACTGAGCAGTTCTTC. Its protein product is CASSSAGGTEQFF.

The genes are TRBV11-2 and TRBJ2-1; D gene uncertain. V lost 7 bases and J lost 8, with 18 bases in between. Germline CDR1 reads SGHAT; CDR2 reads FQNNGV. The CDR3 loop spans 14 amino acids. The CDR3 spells CASILGPQFDEQFF. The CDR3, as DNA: TGTGCCAGCATCCTCGGGCCCCAGTTTGATGAGCAGTTCTTC.